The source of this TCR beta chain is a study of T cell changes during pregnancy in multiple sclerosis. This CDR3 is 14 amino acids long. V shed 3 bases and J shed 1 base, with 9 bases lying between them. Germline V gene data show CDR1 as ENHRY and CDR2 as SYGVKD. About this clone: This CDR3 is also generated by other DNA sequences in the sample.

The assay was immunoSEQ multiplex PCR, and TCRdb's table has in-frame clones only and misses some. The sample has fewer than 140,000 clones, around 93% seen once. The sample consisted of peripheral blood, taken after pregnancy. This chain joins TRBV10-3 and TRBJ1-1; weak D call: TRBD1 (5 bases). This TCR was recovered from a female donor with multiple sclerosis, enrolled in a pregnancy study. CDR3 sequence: CAISDLGGNTEAFF. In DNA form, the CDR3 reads TGTGCCATCAGTGATCTGGGGGGGAACACTGAAGCTTTCTTT.